The rows below give T cell receptor beta chains drawn from one sample of a study of T cell repertoires in cytomegalovirus infection. No cognate antigen is known for these TCRs. TCRdb processed the reads anew with MiXCR; each CDR3 protein has one entry. This sample carries some 120,000 distinct CDR3 sequences, roughly 9.1% of them seen once, and the ten largest clones take roughly 29%. Sample: PBMCs, sequenced either directly or after in vitro stimulation (not recorded which). The receptors come from a human donor in good health (CMV status not recorded). Some clones in this sample may be carry-over from other donors' samples. The CDR3 runs from the conserved cysteine through the conserved F or W. Fields, in order: D gene, J gene, V gene, clone size, CDR3 DNA, CDR3 protein. The D gene is left open where the match is weak. Only some rows state a clone size, as once, few, many or a class for expanded clones.

D gene: TRBD1; J gene: TRBJ1-6; V gene: TRBV28; clone size: many; CDR3 DNA: TGTGCCAGCAGTCCCGGGACAGGGCGGGATTCACCCCTCCACTTT; CDR3 protein: CASSPGTGRDSPLHF
D gene: NA; J gene: TRBJ2-5; V gene: TRBV7-9; clone size: many; CDR3 DNA: TGTGCCAGCAGCTTTGGGGACGTAGAGACCCAGTACTTC; CDR3 protein: CASSFGDVETQYF
D gene: NA; J gene: TRBJ2-2; V gene: TRBV12-3/TRBV12-4; clone size: NA; CDR3 DNA: TGTGCCAGCAGCCCCGCGGCCGGGGAGCTGTTTTTT; CDR3 protein: CASSPAAGELFF
D gene: NA; J gene: TRBJ1-2; V gene: TRBV3-1; clone size: NA; CDR3 DNA: TGTGCCAGCAGCCAAGATTTAGGCTATGGCTACACCTTC; CDR3 protein: CASSQDLGYGYTF
D gene: NA; J gene: TRBJ1-5; V gene: TRBV2; clone size: many; CDR3 DNA: TGTGCCAGCAGGGGGGACGGCGATAATCAGCCCCAGCATTTT; CDR3 protein: CASRGDGDNQPQHF
D gene: NA; J gene: TRBJ2-7; V gene: TRBV20-1; clone size: few; CDR3 DNA: TGCAGTGCAGGGGGCCCGAGCGGGATCGAGCAGTACTTC; CDR3 protein: CSAGGPSGIEQYF
D gene: NA; J gene: TRBJ2-1; V gene: TRBV7-6; clone size: many; CDR3 DNA: TGTGCCAGCAGCTTAACGGGGTCCGGGAGCGGTGAGCAGTTCTTC; CDR3 protein: CASSLTGSGSGEQFF
D gene: TRBD1; J gene: TRBJ1-2; V gene: TRBV6-5; clone size: NA; CDR3 DNA: TGTGCCAGCAGTCCAGGGGGCGGGACGTCCAACTATGGCTACACCTTC; CDR3 protein: CASSPGGGTSNYGYTF
D gene: NA; J gene: TRBJ1-2; V gene: TRBV12-3/TRBV12-4; clone size: once; CDR3 DNA: TGTGCCAGCAGTTTTGAAGGGATCTATGGCTACACCTTC; CDR3 protein: CASSFEGIYGYTF
D gene: TRBD1; J gene: TRBJ1-2; V gene: TRBV19; clone size: NA; CDR3 DNA: TGTGCCAGCCTGACAGGGCCCAATGGCTACACCTTC; CDR3 protein: CASLTGPNGYTF
D gene: NA; J gene: TRBJ1-1; V gene: TRBV6-6; clone size: few; CDR3 DNA: TGTGCCAGCACCGGCAGGGCGTATACTGAAGCTTTCTTT; CDR3 protein: CASTGRAYTEAFF
D gene: NA; J gene: TRBJ2-7; V gene: TRBV12-3/TRBV12-4; clone size: many; CDR3 DNA: TGTGCCAGCAGCTCTCGTCCCCCTCAGGGTCCCGAGCAGTACTTC; CDR3 protein: CASSSRPPQGPEQYF
D gene: NA; J gene: TRBJ1-5; V gene: TRBV7-2; clone size: many; CDR3 DNA: TGTGCCAGCAGCTCCCGCGGAGGGGGTAGCAATCAGCCCCAGCATTTT; CDR3 protein: CASSSRGGGSNQPQHF
D gene: NA; J gene: TRBJ2-1; V gene: TRBV7-8; clone size: many; CDR3 DNA: TGTGCCAGCACACAACGAGCCTTCTACAATGAGCAGTTCTTC; CDR3 protein: CASTQRAFYNEQFF
D gene: NA; J gene: TRBJ1-6; V gene: TRBV12-3/TRBV12-4; clone size: many; CDR3 DNA: TGTGCCAGCAGTTTAGGCCGGGACGCCTATAATTCACCCCTCCACTTT; CDR3 protein: CASSLGRDAYNSPLHF
D gene: NA; J gene: TRBJ1-1; V gene: TRBV7-6; clone size: few; CDR3 DNA: TGTGCCAGCAGTTGGGGTCGCACTGAAGCTTTCTTT; CDR3 protein: CASSWGRTEAFF
D gene: NA; J gene: TRBJ1-3; V gene: TRBV7-2; clone size: many; CDR3 DNA: TGTGCCAGCAGCTTAGTCAAGGGAAACACCATATATTTT; CDR3 protein: CASSLVKGNTIYF
D gene: TRBD2; J gene: TRBJ2-1; V gene: TRBV4-3; clone size: NA; CDR3 DNA: TGCGCCAGCAGCCAGCCAACTAGCGCGTCCTACAATGAGCAGTTCTTC; CDR3 protein: CASSQPTSASYNEQFF
D gene: NA; J gene: TRBJ1-2; V gene: TRBV14; clone size: few; CDR3 DNA: TGTGCCAGCAGCCCGACCGCAGGGATCTATGGCTACACCTTC; CDR3 protein: CASSPTAGIYGYTF
D gene: TRBD1; J gene: TRBJ1-5; V gene: TRBV12-3/TRBV12-4; clone size: NA; CDR3 DNA: TGTGCCAGGGCAGGGGGCAGTCAGCCCCAGCATTTT; CDR3 protein: CARAGGSQPQHF
D gene: NA; J gene: TRBJ1-1; V gene: TRBV5-4; clone size: few; CDR3 DNA: TGTGCCAGCAGCCCCTATTGGACCGCGAACACTGAAGCTTTCTTT; CDR3 protein: CASSPYWTANTEAFF
D gene: TRBD2; J gene: TRBJ2-1; V gene: TRBV12-3/TRBV12-4; clone size: NA; CDR3 DNA: TGTGCCAGCACCCATTTGGCGGGAGGTCAAAATGAGCAGTTCTTC; CDR3 protein: CASTHLAGGQNEQFF
D gene: NA; J gene: TRBJ2-1; V gene: TRBV7-2; clone size: many; CDR3 DNA: TGTGCCAGCAGCTTGAAAATGAGACAGTCATCCCACAATGAGCAGTTCTTC; CDR3 protein: CASSLKMRQSSHNEQFF
D gene: NA; J gene: TRBJ1-5; V gene: TRBV4-1; clone size: few; CDR3 DNA: TGCGCCAGCAGCCAAGTGTTGGGACAGCCCCAGCATTTT; CDR3 protein: CASSQVLGQPQHF
D gene: NA; J gene: TRBJ2-5; V gene: TRBV6-1; clone size: many; CDR3 DNA: TGTGCCAGCACAAGGAGGGTTTCTAAAGAGACCCAGTACTTC; CDR3 protein: CASTRRVSKETQYF
D gene: NA; J gene: TRBJ2-1; V gene: TRBV7-9; clone size: many; CDR3 DNA: TGTGCCAGCAGCTTTTTCAGGAGCTCCTACAATGAGCAGTTCTTC; CDR3 protein: CASSFFRSSYNEQFF
D gene: TRBD1; J gene: TRBJ2-1; V gene: TRBV12-3/TRBV12-4; clone size: many; CDR3 DNA: TGTGCCAGCACCTCAGGGGGCGGGTTGAGCTCCTACAATGAGCAGTTCTTC; CDR3 protein: CASTSGGGLSSYNEQFF
D gene: TRBD1; J gene: TRBJ1-5; V gene: TRBV15; clone size: many; CDR3 DNA: TGTGCCACCAGCAGAGTGTGGACAGGTAATAGCAATCAGCCCCAGCATTTT; CDR3 protein: CATSRVWTGNSNQPQHF
D gene: TRBD1; J gene: TRBJ1-4; V gene: TRBV7-2; clone size: many; CDR3 DNA: TGTGCCAGCAGCTTATTGCAGGGGGCTCGTGAAAAACTGTTTTTT; CDR3 protein: CASSLLQGAREKLFF
D gene: TRBD2; J gene: TRBJ2-1; V gene: TRBV6-1; clone size: NA; CDR3 DNA: TGTGCCAGCAGTATGACTAGCGGGGGAAACAATGAGCAGTTCTTC; CDR3 protein: CASSMTSGGNNEQFF
D gene: NA; J gene: TRBJ2-7; V gene: TRBV4-1; clone size: few; CDR3 DNA: TGCGCCAGCAGCCGATCAGGATTTTCCTACGAGCAGTACTTC; CDR3 protein: CASSRSGFSYEQYF
D gene: NA; J gene: TRBJ2-1; V gene: TRBV5-1; clone size: many; CDR3 DNA: TGCGCCAGCAGCTTGGGGCTAGGGCGTCGGGCTGAGCAGTTCTTC; CDR3 protein: CASSLGLGRRAEQFF
D gene: TRBD1; J gene: TRBJ1-1; V gene: TRBV12-3/TRBV12-4; clone size: many; CDR3 DNA: TGTGCCAGCAGTCAGGACAGGGGGCTGTTTTTGGGTACTGAAGCTTTCTTT; CDR3 protein: CASSQDRGLFLGTEAFF
D gene: NA; J gene: TRBJ2-1; V gene: TRBV7-9; clone size: NA; CDR3 DNA: TGTGCCAGCAGCTTAGCGCCATTGGGGGGAGTCTACAATGAGCAGTTCTTC; CDR3 protein: CASSLAPLGGVYNEQFF
D gene: NA; J gene: TRBJ2-2; V gene: TRBV19; clone size: many; CDR3 DNA: TGTGCCAGTAGTATTCAGTCCACGAACACCGGGGAGCTGTTTTTT; CDR3 protein: CASSIQSTNTGELFF